Sequencing of this TCR beta chain was carried out in a study of T cell responses to AZD1222 COVID-19 vaccine. Assay used: immunoSEQ multiplex PCR; TCRdb lists only in-frame clones, some missing. This table holds around 120,000 clones, roughly 91% found once. Study outcomes and limitations: Breadth and depth of Spike-specific TCRs rose after two AZD1222 doses. There were vaccine-associated CD4 TCRs across spike, dominant at 160-218 and 743-854.

Unmatched junction bases numbered 4, after V lost 6 bases and J lost 6 bases. The length of the CDR3 is 15 residues. Germline lookup yields CDR1 MNHEY and CDR2 SVGAGI. As for this clone: Its antigen is currently unknown.

This chain connects TRBV6-5 to TRBJ2-2; 13 bases line up with TRBD2. The clonotype was recovered from an adult who received the AZD1222 COVID-19 vaccine. The sequencing here drew on peripheral blood, taken 28 days after the second AZD1222 dose. CDR3 nucleotides: TGTGCCAGCAGACTTACTAGCGGGGGGGCCGGGGAGCTGTTTTTT. This encodes CASRLTSGGAGELFF.